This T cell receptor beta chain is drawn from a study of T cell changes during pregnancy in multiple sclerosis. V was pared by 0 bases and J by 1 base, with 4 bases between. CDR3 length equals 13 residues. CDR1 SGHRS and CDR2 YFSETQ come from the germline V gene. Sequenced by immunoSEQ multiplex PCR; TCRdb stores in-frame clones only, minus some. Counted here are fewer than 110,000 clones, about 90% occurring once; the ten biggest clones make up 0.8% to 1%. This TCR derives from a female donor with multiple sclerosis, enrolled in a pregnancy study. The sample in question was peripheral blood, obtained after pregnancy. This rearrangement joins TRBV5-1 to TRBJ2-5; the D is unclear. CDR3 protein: CASSLDTQETQYF. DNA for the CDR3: TGCGCCAGCAGCTTGGACACCCAAGAGACCCAGTACTTC.